This TCR beta chain was sequenced during a study of blood T cell repertoires in COVID-19. Background on the study: What the recovered Cohort 3 donors had was two negative PCRs, clearance, or symptom resolution. PBMCs, B-cell-depleted T cells, or T cells were the source of the cDNA or gDNA that made up the material.

The authors' processing: Amplification of reference gene primers was used by the study to estimate nucleated cell counts. Sequencing used immunoSEQ multiplex PCR; TCRdb keeps in-frame clones, though not all of them. The V and J calls and clone size are taken from that table; D and trimming were inferred from the DNA. The profile shows fewer than 250,000 clones, around 87% of them singletons. Cohorts were assigned according to the clinical history that participants reported. The sequenced sample consisted of PBMCs or T cells enriched from blood (not recorded which). The TCR comes from a man aged 30 to 39 in a cohort exposed to, infected with or recovered from COVID-19 (not recorded which).

CDR3 in amino acids: CATSRDRASGDYEQYF. The CDR3 nucleotides are TGTGCCACCAGCAGAGATCGGGCTAGCGGGGACTACGAGCAGTACTTC. This chain connects TRBV15 to TRBJ2-7, with 9 bases lining up with TRBD2. Germline CDR1 and CDR2: LNHNV and YYDKDF (reference sequence). This CDR3 is built from 16 residues. V lost 0 bases and J lost 3; bases outside the gene matches: 6.